Given below is one TCR beta chain in context. What it binds is unknown. Amplified regions were TCR beta CDR3 sequences from RNA transcripts. A set of HTBI primers served as the primers for a first-round RT-PCR of the TCR CDR3. TCRdb ran MiXCR on the multiplex PCR reads and lists one entry per CDR3 protein. The data show 350,000 or so distinct CDR3 sequences, 15% to 20% seen once. The sample belongs to a study of T cells in Graves' hyperthyroidism and ophthalmopathy. Study overall: The initial diagnosis was the point when peripheral blood was collected, ahead of any treatment.

The germline V and J ends were trimmed by 4 bases and 2 bases, with 11 bases remaining between them. Germline V gene data show CDR1 as SQVTM and CDR2 as ANQGSEA. The CDR3 is 13 amino acids. Study-wide points: Model-based prediction identified ophthalmopathy a median roughly 5.9 months prior to its onset.

The source material was blood. This receptor was taken from a woman aged 45-65 years with Graves' hyperthyroidism. The chain joins TRBV29-1 to TRBJ1-1; D call uncertain. The CDR3 loop is CSVVVILNTEAFF. The CDR3 bases are TGCAGCGTTGTTGTGATACTCAACACTGAAGCTTTCTTT.